The 6 T cell receptor beta chains below come from one sample, sequenced in a study of cytomegalovirus exposure and HLA in healthy donors. The PCR was carried out with 60 Vbeta primers and 13 Jbeta primers. Data came from immunoSEQ multiplex PCR; TCRdb stores just in-frame clones and leaves some out. Among some 130,000 clones listed, approximately 68% were seen once. The material sequenced was PBMCs. These receptors originate from a man aged 25-45 years in good health and CMV-seropositive.

This chain connects TRBV7-2 to TRBJ2-2; maybe TRBD2 (5 bases). V lost 1 base to trimming and J lost 3 bases, with 9 bases between them. There are 15 residues in the CDR3. Per germline, CDR1 SGHTA and CDR2 FQGNSA. CDR3 coding DNA: TGTGCCAGCAGCTTAGACCCAGCGGACACCGGGGAGCTGTTTTTT. The encoded protein is CASSLDPADTGELFF. The full variable domain, its missing parts supplied by reference TRBV7-2 and TRBJ2-2, is GAGVSQSPSNKVTEKGKDVELRCDPISGHTALYWYRQSLGQGLEFLIYFQGNSAPDKSGLPSDRFSAERTGGSVSTLTIQRTQQEDSAVYLCASSLDPADTGELFFGEGSRLTVL.

The rearrangement links TRBV9 to TRBJ1-4; 7 nucleotides align to TRBD1. The CDR3 totals 14 residues. CDR1 and CDR2 from the germline V gene are SGDLS and YYNGEE. V lost 4 bases and J lost 4; bases outside the gene matches: 4. CDR3 residues: CASSLGQYNEKLFF. The CDR3 DNA follows: TGTGCCAGCAGCCTGGGACAGTATAATGAAAAACTGTTTTTT.

This clone appeared a few times. This sequence joins TRBV4-3 and TRBJ1-1; D call uncertain. V gave up 0 bases and J gave up 0 bases, with 11 bases separating them. Looked up from germline, CDR1 is LGHNA and CDR2 is YSLEER. This CDR3 is built from 16 residues. CDR3: CASSQDFFSLNTEAFF. CDR3 DNA: TGCGCCAGCAGCCAAGATTTCTTTAGCTTGAACACTGAAGCTTTCTTT.

This chain connects TRBV18 to TRBJ2-5; 9 bases match TRBD2. Germline V gives CDR1 KGHSH, CDR2 LQKENI. With V trimmed by 2 bases and J by 5 bases, 6 bases remained unmatched. CDR3 size: 15 residues. The CDR3 DNA follows: TGTGCCAGCTCACCAAGGCGGGAGGGCCATGAGACCCAGTACTTC. This encodes CASSPRREGHETQYF. Supplemented by reference TRBV18 and TRBJ2-5, the full variable domain reads NAGVMQNPRHLVRRRGQEARLRCSPMKGHSHVYWYRQLPEEGLKFMVYLQKENIIDESGMPKERFSAEFPKEGPSILRIQQVVRGDSAAYFCASSPRREGHETQYFGPGTRLLVL.

This clone was counted a few times. This chain links TRBV7-9 with TRBJ2-5; unclear D gene. The CDR3 extends over 16 amino acids. Germline-derived CDR1 and CDR2 are SEHNR and FQNEAQ (reference sequence). V lost 5 bases and J 0 bases, leaving 16 bases between the germline ends. CDR3 sequence: CASSRRLGEYQETQYF. The CDR3 nucleotides read TGTGCCAGCAGCCGCCGGCTCGGAGAGTACCAAGAGACCCAGTACTTC.

This clone was counted a few times. The rearrangement uses TRBV9 and TRBJ2-3; 14 nucleotides line up with TRBD2. The V gene's germline CDR1 is SGDLS and CDR2 YYNGEE. This CDR3 comprises 16 residues. V dropped 7 bases and J dropped 4; count of bases not matched to a gene: 8. The CDR3 DNA follows: TGTGCCAGCGGCGGACTAGCGGGAGGAGGGGCAGATACGCAGTATTTT. Translation gives CASGGLAGGGADTQYF.